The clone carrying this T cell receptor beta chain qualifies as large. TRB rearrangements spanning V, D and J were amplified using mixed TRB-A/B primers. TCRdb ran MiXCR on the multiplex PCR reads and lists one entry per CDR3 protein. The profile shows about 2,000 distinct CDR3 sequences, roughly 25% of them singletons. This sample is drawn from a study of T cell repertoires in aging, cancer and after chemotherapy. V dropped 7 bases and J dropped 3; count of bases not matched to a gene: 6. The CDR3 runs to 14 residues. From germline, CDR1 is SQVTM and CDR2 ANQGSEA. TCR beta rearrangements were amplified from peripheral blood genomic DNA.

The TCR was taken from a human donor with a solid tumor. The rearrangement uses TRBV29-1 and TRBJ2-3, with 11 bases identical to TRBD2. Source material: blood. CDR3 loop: CSGQLAGATDTQYF. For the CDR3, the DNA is TGCAGCGGACAACTAGCGGGAGCGACAGATACGCAGTATTTT.